The clone carrying this T cell receptor beta chain occurred many times. This CDR3 comprises 10 residues. Germline lookup yields CDR1 MRHNA and CDR2 SNTAGT. Deletions cut 7 bases from V and 5 bases from J, with 6 bases between. TCRdb analysed the RACE reads with MiXCR anew, one entry per CDR3 protein. The repertoire holds nearly 85,000 distinct CDR3 sequences, with under 14% as singletons. The sample belongs to a study of human T cells and chemical hapten exposure. Across the whole study: Per-sample TCR yield variability stemmed mainly from small pooled library volume differences.

Indicated time point: patch test 2, 6 weeks after DPC sensitization. As to treatment: therapeutic diphenylcyclopropenone sensitization with weekly scalp DPC. Specimen: whole blood, collected in connection with sensitization to the hapten diphenylcyclopropenone (DPC). The origin of this receptor is a man between 18 and 35 years old with alopecia areata. Some clones in this sample may be carry-over from other donors' samples. The rearrangement links TRBV6-4 to TRBJ2-7, with unresolved D. CDR3 coding DNA: TGTGCCAGCATTGGCGACGAGCAGTACTTC. It codes for CASIGDEQYF.